The 14 T cell receptor beta chains presented below share a single source sample, sequenced in a study of identical twins. TCRdb called the 5' RACE reads again in MiXCR, with one record for every CDR3 protein. The data show 300,000 or so distinct CDR3 sequences, with roughly 9% seen just once and under 7.5% held by the top ten. These data also formed part of another study, on yellow fever vaccine responses in identical twins.

The sequencing sample was made of CD8+ T cells sorted from blood. The receptors derive from a woman younger than 30 in good health.

This clonotype showed up just a few times. This rearrangement joins TRBV25-1 to TRBJ2-7; the D gene is possibly TRBD1 (6 bases). V was cut by 1 base and J by 3 bases, with 13 bases left in between. CDR1 and CDR2 (germline): MGHDK, SYGVNS. The CDR3 loop spans 15 amino acids. CDR3 DNA sequence: TGTGCCAGCAGTGAATTGGACAGTAAATACTACGAGCAGTACTTC. Its protein product is CASSELDSKYYEQYF.

The chain's CDR3 is CASSQDRGALYGYTF. The DNA for the CDR3 is TGCGCCAGCAGCCAAGATCGCGGGGCCCTGTATGGCTACACCTTC. This chain joins TRBV4-3 and TRBJ1-2; tentative D call: TRBD1 (5 bases). Per germline, CDR1 LGHNA and CDR2 YSLEER. The CDR3 is made up of 15 amino acids. Trimming stripped 0 bases from V and 5 bases from J, with 13 bases between.

This clonotype was found a few times. The chain employs TRBV12-3 or TRBV12-4 and TRBJ2-5; TRBD2 agrees at 7 bases. Germline trimming cut 5 bases from V and 1 base from J; bases unmatched to any gene: 13. The CDR3 has 17 residues. The CDR3 loop is CASSHPGEWGGQETQYF. The CDR3 coding sequence is TGTGCCAGCAGTCACCCAGGAGAGTGGGGGGGCCAAGAGACCCAGTACTTC.

This clonotype came up a few times. The chain combines TRBV7-6 with TRBJ2-5; TRBD2 matches at 8 bases. J gave up 7 bases and V 5 bases, and 6 bases lay outside the gene matches. CDR3 length equals 13 residues. Germline CDR1 SGHVS, CDR2 FNYEAQ. CDR3 DNA sequence: TGTGCCAGCAGCACGGGACTAGACGCGACCCAGTACTTC. Encoded protein: CASSTGLDATQYF.

This clonotype was detected a few times. The V gene is TRBV4-1, the J gene TRBJ2-5; TRBD1 agrees at 8 bases. The CDR3 totals 16 residues. After removal of 2 bases from V and 4 bases from J, the junction contained 9 bases not matched to a gene. Germline V CDR1 and CDR2: MGHRA, YSYEKL. The CDR3 loop reads CASSQLENRGVETQYF. As DNA, the CDR3 is TGCGCCAGCAGCCAACTCGAGAACAGGGGGGTAGAGACCCAGTACTTC.

The table lists this clonotype with many counts. This sequence joins TRBV6-1 and TRBJ2-7; 7 bases align to TRBD2. Germline V gives CDR1 MNHNS, CDR2 SASEGT. This CDR3 is built from 16 residues. Trimming at V came to 7 bases and at J to 0 bases, leaving 12 bases not matched to a gene. The CDR3 nucleotides are TGTGCCAGCAACCCCTTGGGGCTAGCGGTCTCCTACGAGCAGTACTTC. Its translation: CASNPLGLAVSYEQYF.

This clonotype has more than one count but fewer than ten. The chain recombines TRBV28 with TRBJ2-7; 8 bases line up with TRBD1. V lost 5 bases, J lost 3 bases, and 9 bases stayed unmatched. The CDR3 runs to 15 residues. CDR1 MDHEN and CDR2 SYDVKM come from the germline V gene. CDR3: CASSLRTGRHYEQYF. In nucleotides, the CDR3 is TGTGCCAGCAGTCTCCGGACAGGGCGACACTACGAGCAGTACTTC.

The genes are TRBV27 and TRBJ2-7, with a possible D match to TRBD2 (5 bases). The V end was cut by 6 bases, the J end by 2 bases, with 14 bases between. CDR1 is MNHEY and CDR2 is SMNVEV in the germline V gene (reference sequence). The CDR3 covers 14 residues. CDR3 DNA sequence: TGTGCCAGCAGCCCTGTACTAGTACCCTACGAGCAGTACTTC. It encodes CASSPVLVPYEQYF.

The chain combines TRBV9 with TRBJ2-7; possible D gene TRBD1, 5 bases. The V end was cut by 3 bases, the J end by 6 bases, with 25 bases between. The germline CDR1 and CDR2 sequences are SGDLS and YYNGEE. The CDR3 sequence is 17 residues long. This chain's CDR3 is CASSGSRAGYVLGEQYF. The CDR3 coding sequence is TGTGCCAGCAGCGGCTCCAGGGCAGGGTATGTTTTGGGCGAGCAGTACTTC. The full variable domain, with the rest looked up from reference TRBV9 and TRBJ2-7, is DSGVTQTPKHLITATGQRVTLRCSPRSGDLSVYWYQQSLDQGLQFLIQYYNGEERAKGNILERFSAQQFPDLHSELNLSSLELGDSALYFCASSGSRAGYVLGEQYFGPGTRLTVT.

The chain has TRBV4-3 and TRBJ2-7; the D is unclear. CDR1 is LGHNA, CDR2 YSLEER, per germline. V lost 0 bases to trimming and J lost 0 bases, with 9 bases between them. This CDR3 contains 15 residues. The CDR3 protein is CASSQDLDGSYEQYF. CDR3 nucleotide sequence: TGCGCCAGCAGCCAAGATCTGGACGGCTCCTACGAGCAGTACTTC.

The sample holds many counts of this clonotype. V gene TRBV10-2 combines with J gene TRBJ2-2; D call uncertain. CDR1 WSHSY and CDR2 SAAADI come from the germline V gene. The CDR3 is made up of 14 amino acids. With 7 bases removed from V and 0 bases from J, the gap between germline ends came to 9 bases. The CDR3 region is CASTHVANTGELFF. The CDR3 DNA reads TGCGCCAGCACCCACGTCGCGAACACCGGGGAGCTGTTTTTT.

This clonotype was counted many times. The chain is built from TRBV7-9 and TRBJ2-7, with TRBD1 identical over 7 bases. The CDR3 runs to 15 residues. V shed 1 base, J shed 6 bases, and the junction held 9 bases outside the gene matches. The germline V gene has CDR1 SEHNR and CDR2 FQNEAQ (reference sequence). CDR3: CASSLVTTGYLEQYF. DNA of the CDR3: TGTGCCAGCAGCTTAGTTACGACAGGGTATCTCGAGCAGTACTTC.

This clonotype was counted between two and nine times. The rearrangement uses TRBV4-3 and TRBJ2-7; D is uncertain. Germline CDR1 reads LGHNA; CDR2 reads YSLEER. Trimming removed 4 bases from V and 3 bases from J, with 16 bases in between. The CDR3 is 15 amino acids. CDR3 in amino acids: CASSPARASNYEQYF. The CDR3 coding sequence is TGCGCCAGCAGCCCCGCAAGGGCCTCAAACTACGAGCAGTACTTC.

This clonotype appeared many times. CDR3 bases: TGTGCCAGCAGCAAACTAGGGAGCACAGATACGCAGTATTTT. It codes for CASSKLGSTDTQYF. The chain couples TRBV7-3 to TRBJ2-3; the D gene is possibly TRBD2 (5 bases). The CDR3 loop spans 14 amino acids. CDR1 SGHTA and CDR2 FQGTGA come from the germline V gene. Trimming took off 5 bases at V and 0 bases at J, with 9 bases between the two ends.